These T cell receptor beta chains were read from a single sample in a study of cytomegalovirus exposure and HLA in healthy donors. Data came from immunoSEQ multiplex PCR; TCRdb stores just in-frame clones and leaves some out. The sample carries over 200,000 clones, around 87% recorded once. Sequences were obtained from PBMCs. The receptor set was obtained from a woman aged 18-29 years in good health and CMV-seronegative. CDR3s include the opening cysteine and the closing phenylalanine or tryptophan. The order of the fields is clone size, D gene, V gene, J gene, CDR3 protein, CDR3 DNA. D genes are given only for firm matches. Clone size, where shown, is once, few, many, or a class for clones that have expanded.

clone_size: NA
d_call: NA
v_call: TRBV18
j_call: TRBJ1-5
cdr3_aa: CASSPGPDPEPQHF
cdr3_nt: TGTGCCAGCTCACCAGGTCCAGATCCCGAGCCCCAGCATTTT

clone_size: NA
d_call: NA
v_call: TRBV19
j_call: TRBJ1-5
cdr3_aa: CASTTFLGGYQPQHF
cdr3_nt: TGTGCCAGTACCACCTTCCTGGGGGGATATCAGCCCCAGCATTTT

clone_size: few
d_call: NA
v_call: TRBV29-1
j_call: TRBJ1-5
cdr3_aa: CSVAQSNQPQHF
cdr3_nt: TGCAGCGTTGCCCAGAGCAATCAGCCCCAGCATTTT

clone_size: NA
d_call: NA
v_call: TRBV5-6
j_call: TRBJ1-5
cdr3_aa: CASSLRGGRNQPQHF
cdr3_nt: TGTGCCAGCAGCTTGCGGGGAGGCCGCAATCAGCCCCAGCATTTT

clone_size: NA
d_call: TRBD2
v_call: TRBV29-1
j_call: TRBJ2-3
cdr3_aa: CSVEREGTDTQYF
cdr3_nt: TGCAGCGTTGAACGGGAGGGGACAGATACGCAGTATTTT

clone_size: NA
d_call: NA
v_call: TRBV29-1
j_call: TRBJ1-3
cdr3_aa: CSVEMYSGRDTIYF
cdr3_nt: TGCAGCGTTGAAATGTACTCCGGTCGAGACACCATATATTTT

clone_size: NA
d_call: TRBD2
v_call: TRBV23-1
j_call: TRBJ2-7
cdr3_aa: CASSLRGTRSYEQYF
cdr3_nt: TGCGCCAGCAGTCTGCGGGGGACTAGATCCTACGAGCAGTACTTC

clone_size: NA
d_call: TRBD1
v_call: TRBV5-1
j_call: TRBJ2-6
cdr3_aa: CASSFLPGGEANVLTF
cdr3_nt: TGCGCCAGCAGCTTCTTACCAGGGGGCGAGGCCAACGTCCTGACTTTC

clone_size: NA
d_call: NA
v_call: TRBV28
j_call: TRBJ2-7
cdr3_aa: CASRSGQSYEQYF
cdr3_nt: TGTGCCAGCAGGTCCGGACAGTCCTACGAGCAGTACTTC

clone_size: NA
d_call: TRBD1
v_call: TRBV6-6
j_call: TRBJ2-1
cdr3_aa: CASSYRTGNNEQFF
cdr3_nt: TGTGCCAGCAGTTACAGGACAGGGAACAATGAGCAGTTCTTC

clone_size: few
d_call: TRBD1
v_call: TRBV7-3
j_call: TRBJ1-1
cdr3_aa: CASSRDSLGTEAFF
cdr3_nt: TGTGCCAGCAGCAGGGACAGCCTGGGCACTGAAGCTTTCTTT

clone_size: NA
d_call: NA
v_call: TRBV2
j_call: TRBJ2-1
cdr3_aa: CASSERSNEQFF
cdr3_nt: TGTGCCAGCAGTGAACGTAGCAATGAGCAGTTCTTC

clone_size: NA
d_call: TRBD2
v_call: TRBV29-1
j_call: TRBJ2-7
cdr3_aa: CSVERASGGSSYEQYF
cdr3_nt: TGCAGCGTTGAAAGGGCTAGCGGGGGGAGCTCCTACGAGCAGTACTTC

clone_size: once
d_call: NA
v_call: TRBV28
j_call: TRBJ2-1
cdr3_aa: CASSPRTGANEQFF
cdr3_nt: TGTGCCAGCAGTCCTAGGACGGGAGCCAATGAGCAGTTCTTC

clone_size: NA
d_call: NA
v_call: TRBV9
j_call: TRBJ2-3
cdr3_aa: CASSVEGRGGDTQYF
cdr3_nt: TGTGCCAGCAGCGTAGAGGGAAGGGGGGGAGATACGCAGTATTTT

clone_size: NA
d_call: NA
v_call: TRBV2
j_call: TRBJ1-5
cdr3_aa: CASSARGTDGQPQHF
cdr3_nt: TGTGCCAGCAGTGCCCGGGGGACGGATGGTCAGCCCCAGCATTTT

clone_size: NA
d_call: TRBD1
v_call: TRBV19
j_call: TRBJ1-5
cdr3_aa: CASSRDRGPARQPQHF
cdr3_nt: TGTGCCAGTAGCCGGGACAGGGGCCCGGCAAGGCAGCCCCAGCATTTT

clone_size: once
d_call: TRBD2
v_call: TRBV4-1
j_call: TRBJ2-7
cdr3_aa: CASSHPGLAGYEQYF
cdr3_nt: TGCGCCAGCAGCCATCCTGGACTAGCGGGCTACGAGCAGTACTTC

clone_size: few
d_call: NA
v_call: TRBV7-9
j_call: TRBJ1-5
cdr3_aa: CASSFGEGSGQPQHF
cdr3_nt: TGTGCCAGCAGCTTTGGGGAGGGATCGGGCCAGCCCCAGCATTTT